This TCR beta chain was sequenced during a study of shared clonotypes between healthy human individuals. A word on this clone: Its antigen is undetermined.

Study-wide results and caveats: A generally larger estimated richness was seen in naive subsets than in memory subsets.

CD4+ cells were split into CD45RA+ naive and CD45RA-negative memory subsets. Here immunoSEQ multiplex PCR was the method, and the copy in TCRdb shows in-frame clones only, minus some. The sample consists of 170,000 or so clones, roughly 70% of them appearing once. Trimming at V came to 5 bases and at J to 3 bases, leaving 6 bases not matched to a gene. Germline V lookup: CDR1 SGHAT, CDR2 FQDESV (reference sequence). CDR3 length: 14 amino acids. This TCR was recovered from a man aged 25-45 years in good health. This sequence joins TRBV11-1 and TRBJ1-1; 7 bases are a match to TRBD1. The material sequenced was memory CD4+ T cells sorted from blood. As for subset: CD45RA-negative fraction. Written as DNA, the CDR3 is TGTGCCAGCAGCCAATCAGGGGGGTACACTGAAGCTTTCTTT. Amino acids: CASSQSGGYTEAFF.